This TCR beta chain is drawn from a study of T cells in Graves' hyperthyroidism and ophthalmopathy (dated by TCRdb to the late 2010s). About the study as a whole: Peripheral blood was collected at initial diagnosis, before any treatment. After sampling, hyperthyroidism patients received methimazole starting at 30 mg daily, and ophthalmopathy patients received high-dose intravenous methylprednisolone. Thyroid tissue and blood T-cell repertoires from six Graves' hyperthyroidism patients were also compared in the study. The paper reports TCR Vbeta CDR3 sequencing of about 140 peripheral blood samples: under 45 ophthalmopathy, 70 to 85 hyperthyroidism and roughly 17 progressor patients. To identify distinguishing TCR V-J signatures, a discovery cohort of 90 to 100 patients was used, comprising 43 with Graves' ophthalmopathy and under 60 with stable Graves' hyperthyroidism. For training and testing, the 100 or so patients in the discovery cohort were randomly divided in a 7:3 ratio. An independent validation cohort of under 20 hyperthyroidism patients and about 15 patients who later progressed to ophthalmopathy tested prospective prediction of ophthalmopathy.

TCR beta CDR3 regions were amplified from RNA transcripts. The TCR CDR3 was subjected to a first round of RT-PCR using the HTBI primer set and the Qiagen OneStep RT-PCR kit. A second multiplex PCR round built the libraries, followed by size selection and purification. Sequencing of the libraries was done on an Illumina HiSeq2000 using paired-end 100 bp reads. As for the original processing: Raw data were processed with SOAPnuke, discarding reads with adapters, uncalled bases, mean Phred below 15, or no exact constant-primer or identifier match. COPE v1.2.5 was used to merge high-quality paired reads, and clonotypes were defined as unique nucleotide sequences. Clonotypes were aligned to IMGT TRBV, TRBD and TRBJ reference segments using MiTCR v1.1. Analysis was restricted to V-J combinations with a frequency above 0.0001, which covered 99.2% of repertoires. The TCS score was defined as F50 (clonal expansion) divided by E x V (chaos), with BLOSUM62-based TCRdist calculated between CDR3 peptides within each V-J. Welch's t-statistics and random forest reduced 450 to 600 V-J features to 10 to 15, which were used in a naive Bayes classifier (R e1071). The public reads were run again by TCRdb, first through fastp at Q25 and then through MiXCR, and only productive beta chains were kept. Each entry merges the rows of one CDR3 protein and shows their most common DNA and genes. Here the V and J calls rest on TCRdb's processing, not on the authors' analysis. In all, the sample holds 250,000 to 300,000 distinct CDR3 sequences, and around a fifth of those were seen once. The biggest ten clones account for under 40% of the sample.

Ophthalmopathy patients had moderately to severely active disease, Clinical Activity Score of at least 3, NOSPECS grade of at least 4, and duration under 3 months. Patients with uncontrolled infections, other autoimmune diseases, pregnancy or lactation were excluded. Diagnoses were based on clinical symptoms, serum thyroxine and TRAb, thyroid ultrasound and orbital computed tomography. PBMCs were separated from 10 ml of fresh peripheral blood using Ficoll-Paque density gradient centrifugation. Total RNA was extracted using Trizol reagent, and RNA quality was assessed on an Agilent 2100 Bioanalyzer. Note on this clonotype: Its binding antigen is unknown. There are no base qualities to consult, and no much larger clone falls within one base.

Summary of the overall study and its limitations: In validation, the model predicted progression to ophthalmopathy with 60% to 71% sensitivity and approximately 78% specificity, a median of approximately 6.5 months before onset. Sample size was not statistically predetermined, and investigators were not blinded to group allocation. Most expanded thyroid clonotypes (frequency above 0.001) were also found in blood, which suggests that blood repertoires may mirror thyroid immune responses. In cross-validation, a model built on a 13 V-J signature told ophthalmopathy apart from stable hyperthyroidism with 85% to 90% sensitivity and approximately 84% specificity, and in testing the same model reached 80%/75%.

This receptor was taken from a man aged 50-60 years with Graves' ophthalmopathy. Sequencing was carried out using blood.

The DNA sequence follows: TGTGCCAGCAGCTTCTCGACTAGCGGGGGATCCTACGAGCAGTACTTC. This is translated as CASSFSTSGGSYEQYF. The rearrangement joined TRBV7-9 to TRBJ2-7, with 12 bases aligning to TRBD2. Its CDR3 holds 16 amino acids, cysteine through phenylalanine. Just CDR3 DNA is preserved here, 48 bases in frame from base 1. The germline V and J ends show losses of 3 bases and 1 base respectively, and no gene match explains 4 bases of the junction. As encoded in the germline V gene (reference sequence), CDR1 is SEHNR while CDR2 is FQNEAQ.